Listed below are T cell receptor beta chains from one sample, sequenced in a study of glioma-infiltrating T cells after dendritic cell vaccination. The repertoire was sequenced with immunoSEQ multiplex PCR; TCRdb's copy has only in-frame clones and lacks some. Of 50,000 to 65,000 clones detected, over 65% appear once; the ten largest clones hold approximately 8.9%. The specimen comprised blood, sampled after dendritic cell vaccination. Receptor source: a human donor with glioblastoma. Each CDR3 is given with its conserved first and last residue. The D gene is left open where the match is weak. Clone size is given for some rows only: seen once, a few or many times, or a class if the clone is expanded.

j_call | clone_size | v_call | d_call | cdr3_nt | cdr3_aa
TRBJ1-3 | . | TRBV9 | TRBD1 | TGTGCCAGCAGCCTTGGGACAGGGGGCGTTGGAAACACCATATATTTT | CASSLGTGGVGNTIYF
TRBJ2-3 | . | TRBV25-1 | TRBD2 | TGTGCCAGCAGTGAACGGCCAGCGGGGAACACAGATACGCAGTATTTT | CASSERPAGNTDTQYF
TRBJ1-3 | . | TRBV9 | . | TGTGCCAGCAGCGTAGTTGGGGGGAAGGGAAACACCATATATTTT | CASSVVGGKGNTIYF
TRBJ2-2 | few | TRBV28 | . | TGTGCCAGCAGCTATTCCAGGGCTCCGAACACCGGGGAGCTGTTTTTT | CASSYSRAPNTGELFF
TRBJ2-1 | . | TRBV4-1 | . | TGCGCCAGCAGCCAAGATTGGTCACAGCACAATGAGCAGTTCTTC | CASSQDWSQHNEQFF
TRBJ2-2 | few | TRBV5-1 | TRBD1 | TGCGCCAGCAGCCCAGGACAGGACACCGGGGAGCTGTTTTTT | CASSPGQDTGELFF
TRBJ1-4 | . | TRBV5-4 | . | TGTGCCAGCAGCCCAGGCGCGTCTAATGAAAAACTGTTTTTT | CASSPGASNEKLFF
TRBJ2-5 | . | TRBV4-1 | . | TGCGCCAGCAGCCGGTTTTACAACCCACCTGAGACCCAGTACTTC | CASSRFYNPPETQYF
TRBJ1-2 | . | TRBV10-3 | . | TGTGCCACCGAGAGTGATAGAAGCTATGGCTACACCTTC | CATESDRSYGYTF
TRBJ2-7 | . | TRBV20-1 | . | TGCAGTGCTAGTCAGGCCTACGAGCAGTACTTC | CSASQAYEQYF
TRBJ2-3 | . | TRBV7-3 | TRBD2 | TGTGCCAGCAGCTTAGTTAGCGGGGGCACAGATACGCAGTATTTT | CASSLVSGGTDTQYF
TRBJ2-1 | . | TRBV30 | TRBD2 | TGTGCCTGGACCGGCGGGGGGACGGGTGGCGAGCAGTTCTTC | CAWTGGGTGGEQFF
TRBJ1-4 | few | TRBV4-2 | TRBD1 | TGTGCCAGCAGCCATTCGTGGGGACAGGGGGGTGAAAAACTGTTTTTT | CASSHSWGQGGEKLFF
TRBJ2-7 | . | TRBV6-6 | TRBD1 | TGTGCCAGCATCCAATCTCGGACAGGGGCCCACGAGCAGTACTTC | CASIQSRTGAHEQYF
TRBJ1-2 | . | TRBV30 | . | TGTGCCTGGAGCTGGGGGCCTAGCTATGGCTACACCTTC | CAWSWGPSYGYTF
TRBJ2-5 | . | TRBV11-3 | TRBD2 | TGTGCCAGCAGTTCACCCCGGACTAGTCAAGAGACCCAGTACTTC | CASSSPRTSQETQYF
TRBJ2-1 | . | TRBV30 | TRBD1 | TGTGCCTGGACAGGACAGGGCGATTACAATGAGCAGTTCTTC | CAWTGQGDYNEQFF
TRBJ1-1 | . | TRBV27 | . | TGTGCCAGCAGCGGGACATCCCAGGGGGCTTTCTTT | CASSGTSQGAFF
TRBJ2-1 | . | TRBV5-6 | . | TGTGCCAGCAGCGGGGGGATAGGGACTGCATACAATGAGCAGTTCTTC | CASSGGIGTAYNEQFF
TRBJ1-6 | . | TRBV30 | . | TGTGCCTGGAGTTTAAACTATAATTCACCCCTCCACTTT | CAWSLNYNSPLHF
TRBJ1-6 | once | TRBV11-2 | TRBD1 | TGTGCCAGCAGCTTAGGTGTGGACAGGAGTAATTCACCCCTCCACTTT | CASSLGVDRSNSPLHF
TRBJ2-1 | . | TRBV27 | . | TGTGCCAGCAGTTTATCCAGGGTCGTCAATGAGCAGTTCTTC | CASSLSRVVNEQFF
TRBJ2-7 | few | TRBV5-4 | TRBD2 | TGTGCCAGCAGCCTCCCTAGCGGGGGGAGGTACGAGCAGTACTTC | CASSLPSGGRYEQYF
TRBJ2-7 | . | TRBV2 | . | TGTGCCAGCACGCAACAGGGTTCCTACGAGCAGTACTTC | CASTQQGSYEQYF
TRBJ1-2 | . | TRBV29-1 | . | TGCAGCGTCAGGGTGGACTATGGCTACACCTTC | CSVRVDYGYTF
TRBJ2-2 | . | TRBV28 | TRBD1 | TGTGCCAGCAGACGGGACAGAGACACCGGGGAGCTGTTTTTT | CASRRDRDTGELFF
TRBJ1-4 | . | TRBV29-1 | TRBD1 | TGCAGCGTTACCAGGGGGACAGATTTAAATGAAAAACTGTTTTTT | CSVTRGTDLNEKLFF
TRBJ2-2 | . | TRBV5-4 | . | TGTGCCAGCAGCCTCCCGGGGGGCCGGGGCGGGGAGCTGTTTTTT | CASSLPGGRGGELFF
TRBJ1-5 | . | TRBV28 | . | TGTGCCAGCAGTTTAGGAACAGGCCATCAGCCCCAGCATTTT | CASSLGTGHQPQHF
TRBJ2-6 | . | TRBV5-1 | . | TGCGCCGCATCGCGAGGTGACAGCCGAATTTCTGGGGCCAACGTCCTGACTTTC | CAASRGDSRISGANVLTF
TRBJ2-2 | . | TRBV29-1 | TRBD1 | TGCAGTGCCTCGGGACAGGGGGACACCGGGGAGCTGTTTTTT | CSASGQGDTGELFF
TRBJ1-2 | . | TRBV11-2 | . | TGTGCCAGCAGCTCGGGACACTCCTATGGCTACACCTTC | CASSSGHSYGYTF
TRBJ1-5 | . | TRBV9 | . | TGTGCCAGCAGCGGGGGGGGTGGGGGCAATCAGCCCCAGCATTTT | CASSGGGGGNQPQHF
TRBJ1-5 | once | TRBV30 | . | TGTGCCTGGAGTGCCCCGGGGGAGCCCCAGCATTTT | CAWSAPGEPQHF
TRBJ2-3 | . | TRBV9 | . | TGTGCCAGCAGCGTAGCTCCTAGCACAGATACGCAGTATTTT | CASSVAPSTDTQYF
TRBJ2-1 | . | TRBV18 | TRBD1 | TGTGCCAGCTCAAATGGGACAGGGATGAATGAGCAGTTCTTC | CASSNGTGMNEQFF
TRBJ1-1 | once | TRBV9 | . | TGTGCCAGCAGCGGGGGCTTGAACACTGAAGCTTTCTTT | CASSGGLNTEAFF
TRBJ2-3 | . | TRBV27 | TRBD2 | TGTGCCAGCAGAGTAGCGGGGGCCCTAACAGATACGCAGTATTTT | CASRVAGALTDTQYF
TRBJ1-2 | once | TRBV9 | . | TGTGCCAGCACCTTCCAGGGAGGGGAGTATGGCTACACCTTC | CASTFQGGEYGYTF
TRBJ2-3 | . | TRBV5-1 | . | TGCGCCAGCAGCTTGATGGACACCCCAGATACGCAGTATTTT | CASSLMDTPDTQYF
TRBJ2-7 | . | TRBV6-5 | . | TGTGCCAGCAGTAGCGGGACAGGCTACGAGCAGTACTTC | CASSSGTGYEQYF
TRBJ2-5 | . | TRBV10-3 | . | TGTGCCATCACCGAACGACCATATGGACTTCAAGAGACCCAGTACTTC | CAITERPYGLQETQYF
TRBJ2-7 | . | TRBV6-1 | TRBD1 | TGTGCCAGCAGTGAAGAGGGGGCGAGCTCCTACGAGCAGTACTTC | CASSEEGASSYEQYF
TRBJ2-1 | . | TRBV5-6 | . | TGTGCCAGCAGCTTAGTCTTTAACCAGGGGTATGAGCAGTTCTTC | CASSLVFNQGYEQFF
TRBJ1-2 | . | TRBV4-3 | . | TGCGCCAGCAGCCTGGACATAGGGTATGGCTACACCTTC | CASSLDIGYGYTF
TRBJ1-5 | . | TRBV30 | . | TGTGCCTGGAGTGGGGGGCCAGGCAATCAGCCCCAGCATTTT | CAWSGGPGNQPQHF
TRBJ2-3 | . | TRBV4-1 | . | TGCGCCAGCAGCCAAAGGTGGACTCGACTATCAGATACGCAGTATTTT | CASSQRWTRLSDTQYF
TRBJ2-7 | . | TRBV4-2 | TRBD1 | TGTGCCAGCAGCCAAACGGACAGGGTGGGGGAGCAGTACTTC | CASSQTDRVGEQYF
TRBJ2-5 | . | TRBV4-3 | . | TGCGCCAGCAGCCAAAGAGCAGCGTCGGAGACCCAGTACTTC | CASSQRAASETQYF
TRBJ2-1 | . | TRBV11-3 | TRBD2 | TGTGCCAGCAGTCCCGAGGGAGGGTTCTTCGATGAGCAGTTCTTC | CASSPEGGFFDEQFF
TRBJ2-5 | . | TRBV7-3 | TRBD2 | TGTGCCAGCAGCTTAAGGGCGGGGGTCCAAGAGACCCAGTACTTC | CASSLRAGVQETQYF
TRBJ2-5 | . | TRBV12-5 | TRBD1 | TGTGCTAGTGGCCCGGACAGGGGTATGAAAGAGACCCAGTACTTC | CASGPDRGMKETQYF
TRBJ1-6 | . | TRBV6-1 | . | TGTGCCAGCAGTGGGTTCCCGACAAGCTATAATTCACCCCTCCACTTT | CASSGFPTSYNSPLHF
TRBJ2-7 | few | TRBV10-3 | . | TGTGCCATCAGTGAGTCCTCGTTTTCGGGATACGAGCAGTACTTC | CAISESSFSGYEQYF
TRBJ1-2 | . | TRBV9 | . | TGTGCCAGCAGCGTAGGGGGGGGCTATGGCTATGGCTACACCTTC | CASSVGGGYGYGYTF
TRBJ1-3 | . | TRBV18 | . | TGTGCCAGCTCACCTCCGGCGGGGGGCATAGCTGGAAACACCATATATTTT | CASSPPAGGIAGNTIYF
TRBJ1-1 | . | TRBV27 | . | TGTGCCAGCAGTTTATATTGGGGCGCTGAAGCTTTCTTT | CASSLYWGAEAFF
TRBJ2-2 | . | TRBV5-1 | . | TGCGCCAGCAGTGTATACACCACGAACACCGGGGAGCTGTTTTTT | CASSVYTTNTGELFF